The sequence of this T cell receptor (beta chain) was determined in a study of identical twins. The V and J ends lost 3 bases and 1 base respectively, with 9 bases between them. The CDR3 runs to 15 residues. The germline gives CDR1 LNHNV, CDR2 YYDKDF (reference sequence). Whole-study results and caveats: Twins' surplus sharing was weaker for beta out-of-frame sequences.

Template switching, a step in the protocol, added a universal primer site, and cDNA carried unique molecular identifiers. TCRdb used MiXCR to reprocess the 5' RACE reads, holding one entry per CDR3 protein. Seen here are hundreds of thousands of distinct CDR3 sequences, 6.1% observed once, and the top ten hold approximately 1.6%. In its sample, this clonotype was seen many times. Its antigen is not known. The clonotype comes from a man aged 18-30 years in good health. The chain uses TRBV15 and TRBJ2-2; D is perhaps TRBD1 (6 bases). The sequenced sample was naive T cells sorted from blood. The CDR3 region is CATSRGAVNTGELFF. CDR3 in DNA: TGTGCCACCAGCAGGGGGGCCGTGAACACCGGGGAGCTGTTTTTT. The variable domain in full, with the rest retrieved from reference TRBV15 and TRBJ2-2, is DAMVIQNPRYQVTQFGKPVTLSCSQTLNHNVMYWYQQKSSQAPKLLFHYYDKDFNNEADTPDNFQSRRPNTSFCFLDIRSPGLGDTAMYLCATSRGAVNTGELFFGEGSRLTVL.